The 18 T cell receptor beta chains reported below all come from one sample, sequenced in a study of OX40 agonist ivuxolimab in advanced cancers. Libraries were constructed by the immunoSEQ multiplex PCR assay. TCRdb provides this immuneACCESS table in a form limited to in-frame rearrangements. Some clones are lacking; in checked studies, under half of them reflect an unresolved V gene, and why the rest are absent is not known. This sample is represented by some 62,000 clones; about 92% of them were singletons. The ten largest clonotypes hold 0.5% to 0.75% of the sample. Here the sequenced sample was CD4+ or CD8+ T cells sorted from blood, taken in a trial of the OX40 agonist ivuxolimab. The source of these receptors is an adult with an advanced solid tumor such as melanoma, head and neck, liver or kidney cancer.

The chain combines TRBV19 with TRBJ2-2, with 9 bases identical to TRBD1. Germline values: CDR1 LNHDA, CDR2 SQIVND (reference sequence). The CDR3 spans 14 residues. V was pared by 5 bases and J by 8 bases, with 6 bases of the junction left unmatched. The CDR3 region is CASSLGDRVGELFF. The CDR3 nucleotides are TGTGCCAGTAGTCTCGGGGACAGGGTAGGGGAGCTGTTTTTT. Based on the CDR3 plus reference TRBV19 and TRBJ2-2, the full variable domain is DGGITQSPKYLFRKEGQNVTLSCEQNLNHDAMYWYRQDPGQGLRLIYYSQIVNDFQKGDIAEGYSVSREKKESFPLTVTSAQKNPTAFYLCASSLGDRVGELFFGEGSRLTVL.

This clone has a single count. This chain joins TRBV6-5 and TRBJ2-7; 11 bases align to TRBD1. J lost 4 bases, V lost 5 bases, and 7 bases had no gene match. This CDR3 contains 15 residues. The germline V gene has CDR1 MNHEY and CDR2 SVGAGI. The CDR3 region has the DNA TGTGCCAGCAGTCGGACGGGACAGGGGGAATACGAGCAGTACTTC. It specifies CASSRTGQGEYEQYF.

V usage is TRBV29-1 and J usage is TRBJ2-3; D is ambiguous. V lost 4 bases and J lost 6, with 5 bases in between. CDR3 size: 10 residues. Germline V lookup: CDR1 SQVTM, CDR2 ANQGSEA. For the CDR3, the DNA is TGCAGCGTTGGTGGTGATACGCAGTATTTT. The encoded protein is CSVGGDTQYF.

This chain connects TRBV6-6 to TRBJ1-6; D perhaps matches TRBD1 (6 bases). Trimming pared 3 bases from V and 10 bases from J, leaving 16 bases between. CDR3 length equals 15 residues. Germline CDR1 and CDR2: MNHNY and SVGAGI (reference sequence). CDR3: CASSYDGGLGSPLHF. As DNA, the CDR3 is TGTGCCAGCAGTTATGATGGGGGCTTGGGATCACCCCTCCACTTT.

This sequence joins TRBV11-2 and TRBJ1-5, with a possible D match to TRBD1 (5 bases). Trimming shortened V by 0 bases and J by 2 bases, and 11 bases separated the two germline ends. Germline CDR1 SGHAT, CDR2 FQNNGV. The CDR3 consists of 16 residues. CDR3 DNA sequence: TGTGCCAGCAGCTTAGATTCAGGGTTGGGCAATCAGCCCCAGCATTTT. Protein sequence: CASSLDSGLGNQPQHF.

The rearrangement links TRBV5-5 to TRBJ2-7; 7 nucleotides match TRBD1. CDR1 SGHKS and CDR2 YYEKEE come from the germline V gene (reference sequence). This CDR3 region has 15 residues. The V gene end was trimmed by 0 bases and the J gene end by 3 bases; junction bases not matched to a gene: 6. CDR3 region: CASSLGDSPFYEQYF. The CDR3 nucleotides read TGTGCCAGCAGCTTGGGGGACAGCCCTTTCTACGAGCAGTACTTC.

This chain joins TRBV2 and TRBJ2-3; 7 bases are shared with TRBD1. This CDR3 spans 15 amino acids. J gave up 1 base and V 6 bases, and 7 bases lay outside the gene matches. The V gene's germline CDR1 is SNHLY and CDR2 FYNNEI. Here the CDR3 DNA reads TGTGCCAGCAGGGCAGGGACAGCTGGCACAGATACGCAGTATTTT. This codes for CASRAGTAGTDTQYF.

This rearrangement joins TRBV7-2 to TRBJ2-5, with D tentatively TRBD2 (5 bases). The CDR3 runs 16 residues. The germline V gene encodes CDR1 SGHTA and CDR2 FQGNSA. Trimming removed 2 bases at V and 1 base at J, with 14 bases between. The CDR3 loop is CASSLFSVAGQETQYF. The CDR3 coding sequence is TGTGCCAGCAGCTTATTTAGTGTGGCGGGCCAAGAGACCCAGTACTTC.

This chain links TRBV19 with TRBJ1-5; 7 bases agree with TRBD1. Germline values: CDR1 LNHDA, CDR2 SQIVND (reference sequence). Trimming at V came to 4 bases and at J to 0 bases, leaving 3 bases not matched to a gene. The CDR3 consists of 15 residues. The CDR3 coding sequence is TGTGCCAGTAGTAATAGGGACAGTAGCAATCAGCCCCAGCATTTT. As protein: CASSNRDSSNQPQHF.

V usage is TRBV10-3 and J usage is TRBJ1-4; tentative D call: TRBD1 (5 bases). CDR3 size: 13 residues. Per the germline V gene, CDR1 is ENHRY and CDR2 is SYGVKD. Trimming took 6 bases from V and 7 from J, leaving 12 bases between them. CDR3: CAISRDGPEKLFF. Written as DNA, the CDR3 is TGTGCCATCAGCAGGGACGGGCCTGAAAAACTGTTTTTT.

The chain combines TRBV5-1 with TRBJ2-7; either TRBD1 or TRBD2 may fit D (5 bases each). The germline gives CDR1 SGHRS, CDR2 YFSETQ. CDR3 length: 16 amino acids. Deletions cut 0 bases from V and 1 base from J, with 14 bases between. CDR3 DNA: TGCGCCAGCAGCTTGGGTGGGGGTCGGAATTCCTACGAGCAGTACTTC. Translated, it gives CASSLGGGRNSYEQYF.

Only one count was recorded for this clone. The gene calls are TRBV28 and TRBJ2-2; D is ambiguous. This CDR3 comprises 16 residues. Germline V gene data show CDR1 as MDHEN and CDR2 as SYDVKM. Trimming cost V 6 bases and J 6 bases, with 20 bases left between them. In nucleotides, the CDR3 is TGTGCCAGCAGCCGGATGGCCTGGACGGCGGCCGGGGAGCTGTTTTTT. The encoded protein is CASSRMAWTAAGELFF.

This chain uses TRBV5-1 with TRBJ1-3; the D gene is possibly TRBD1 (5 bases). Germline V gene sequence: CDR1 SGHRS, CDR2 YFSETQ. Trimming pared 5 bases from V and 4 bases from J, leaving 16 bases between. CDR3 length: 15 amino acids. DNA for the CDR3: TGCGCCAGCAGACAATATGGGGGGAACGGAAACACCATATATTTT. Its protein is CASRQYGGNGNTIYF.

This chain joins TRBV6-4 and TRBJ2-4; weak D call: TRBD1 (6 bases). The CDR3 extends over 17 amino acids. Germline lookup yields CDR1 MRHNA and CDR2 SNTAGT. Between the trimmed V and J ends, which lost 0 bases and 3 bases, there was a span of 15 bases. In DNA, the CDR3 is TGTGCCAGCAGTGACTCCTCCAGGGGCATAGGCAAAAACATTCAGTACTTC. Translation: CASSDSSRGIGKNIQYF.

A single count supports this clone. This chain links TRBV15 with TRBJ2-5, with TRBD2 identical over 8 bases. The CDR3 length is 13 residues. The germline CDR1 and CDR2 sequences are LNHNV and YYDKDF (reference sequence). J was trimmed by 3 bases and V by 4 bases; bases with no gene match: 1. CDR3 in amino acids: CATSKGLEETQYF. The CDR3 coding sequence is TGTGCCACCAGCAAGGGACTAGAAGAGACCCAGTACTTC. The entire variable domain, with the rest obtained from reference TRBV15 and TRBJ2-5, is as follows: DAMVIQNPRYQVTQFGKPVTLSCSQTLNHNVMYWYQQKSSQAPKLLFHYYDKDFNNEADTPDNFQSRRPNTSFCFLDIRSPGLGDTAMYLCATSKGLEETQYFGPGTRLLVL.

The V call is TRBV5-8, the J call TRBJ1-4; maybe TRBD1 (5 bases). Looked up from germline, CDR1 is SGHTS and CDR2 is YDEGEE. Trimming pared 4 bases from V and 8 bases from J, leaving 21 bases between. The CDR3 loop spans 16 amino acids. The CDR3 reads CASSVGTATTKEKLFF. In nucleotides, the CDR3 is TGTGCCAGCAGCGTCGGGACCGCAACGACGAAGGAAAAACTGTTTTTT.

The CDR3 bases are TGCGCCAGCAGCAGTGGGGACAGGGTATCCTACGAGCAGTACTTC. This encodes CASSSGDRVSYEQYF. The chain combines TRBV5-1 with TRBJ2-7, with 9 bases that match TRBD1. Germline CDR1 is SGHRS and CDR2 is YFSETQ. CDR3 length equals 15 residues. V shed 4 bases, J shed 1 base, and the junction held 6 bases outside the gene matches.

This chain joins TRBV6-1 and TRBJ2-3, with 7 bases that match TRBD1. The CDR3 extends over 14 amino acids. CDR1 is MNHNS, CDR2 SASEGT, per germline. Germline trimming cut 6 bases from V and 3 bases from J; bases unmatched to any gene: 6. The CDR3 bases are TGTGCCAGCAGAACCGGGACAGCGACAGATACGCAGTATTTT. This sequence encodes CASRTGTATDTQYF.